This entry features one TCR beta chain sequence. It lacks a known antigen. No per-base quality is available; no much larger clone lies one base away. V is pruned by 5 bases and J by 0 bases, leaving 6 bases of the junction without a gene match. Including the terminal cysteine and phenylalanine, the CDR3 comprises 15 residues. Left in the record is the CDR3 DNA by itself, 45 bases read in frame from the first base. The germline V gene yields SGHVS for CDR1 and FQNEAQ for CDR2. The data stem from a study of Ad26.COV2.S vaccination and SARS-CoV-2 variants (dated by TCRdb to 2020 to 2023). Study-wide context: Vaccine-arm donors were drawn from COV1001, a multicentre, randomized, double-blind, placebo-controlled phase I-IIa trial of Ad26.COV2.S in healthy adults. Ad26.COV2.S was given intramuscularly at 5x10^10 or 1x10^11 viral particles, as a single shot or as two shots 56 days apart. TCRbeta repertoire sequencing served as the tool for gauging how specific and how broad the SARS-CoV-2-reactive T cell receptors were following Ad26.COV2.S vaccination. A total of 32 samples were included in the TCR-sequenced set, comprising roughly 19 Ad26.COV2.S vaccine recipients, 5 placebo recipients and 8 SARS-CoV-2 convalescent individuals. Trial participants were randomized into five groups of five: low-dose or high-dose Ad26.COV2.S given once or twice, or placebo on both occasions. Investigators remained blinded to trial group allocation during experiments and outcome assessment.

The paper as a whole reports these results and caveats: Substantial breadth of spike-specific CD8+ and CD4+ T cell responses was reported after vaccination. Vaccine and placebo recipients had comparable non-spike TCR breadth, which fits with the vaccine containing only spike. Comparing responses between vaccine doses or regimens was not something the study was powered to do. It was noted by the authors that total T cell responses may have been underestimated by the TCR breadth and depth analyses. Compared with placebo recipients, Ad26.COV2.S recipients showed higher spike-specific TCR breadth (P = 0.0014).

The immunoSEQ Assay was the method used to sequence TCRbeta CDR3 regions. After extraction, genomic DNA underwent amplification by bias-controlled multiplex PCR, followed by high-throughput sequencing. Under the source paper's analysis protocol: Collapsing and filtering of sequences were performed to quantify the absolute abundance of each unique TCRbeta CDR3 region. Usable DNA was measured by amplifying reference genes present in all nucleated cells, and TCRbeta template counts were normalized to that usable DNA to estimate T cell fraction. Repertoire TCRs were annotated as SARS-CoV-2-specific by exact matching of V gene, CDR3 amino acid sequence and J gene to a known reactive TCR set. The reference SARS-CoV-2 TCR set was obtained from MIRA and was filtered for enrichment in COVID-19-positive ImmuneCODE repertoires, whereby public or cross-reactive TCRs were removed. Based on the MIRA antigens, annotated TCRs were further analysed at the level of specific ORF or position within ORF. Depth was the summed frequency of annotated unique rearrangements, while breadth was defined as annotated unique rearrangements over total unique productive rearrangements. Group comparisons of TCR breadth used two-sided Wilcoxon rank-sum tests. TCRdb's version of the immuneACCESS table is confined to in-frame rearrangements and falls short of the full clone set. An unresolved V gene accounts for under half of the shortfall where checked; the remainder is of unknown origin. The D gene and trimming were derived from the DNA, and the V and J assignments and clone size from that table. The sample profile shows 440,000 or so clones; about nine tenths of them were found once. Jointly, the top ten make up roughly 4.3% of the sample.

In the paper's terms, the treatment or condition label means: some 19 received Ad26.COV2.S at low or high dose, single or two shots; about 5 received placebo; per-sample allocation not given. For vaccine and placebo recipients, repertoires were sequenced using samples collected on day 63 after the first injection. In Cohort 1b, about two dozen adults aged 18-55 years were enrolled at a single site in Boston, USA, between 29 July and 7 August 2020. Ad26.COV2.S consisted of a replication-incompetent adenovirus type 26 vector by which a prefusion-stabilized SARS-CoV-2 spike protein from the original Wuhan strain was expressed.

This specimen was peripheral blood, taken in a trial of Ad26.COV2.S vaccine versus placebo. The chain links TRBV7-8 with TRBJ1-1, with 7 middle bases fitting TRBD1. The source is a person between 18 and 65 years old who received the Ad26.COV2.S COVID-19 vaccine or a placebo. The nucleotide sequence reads TGTGCCAGCAGCCTGAGCGGACAGGTGAACACTGAAGCTTTCTTT. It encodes CASSLSGQVNTEAFF.